Detailed here is one T cell receptor beta chain. The CDR3 is 13 amino acids. The V and J ends lost 2 bases and 6 bases respectively, with 10 bases between them. CDR1 and CDR2 (germline): LNHNV, YYDKDF (reference sequence). TCRdb's copy holds only in-frame clones and misses some; the assay was immunoSEQ multiplex PCR. The sample consists of roughly 420,000 clones, 85% to 90% of them appearing once. The entry originates in a study of blood T cell repertoires in COVID-19. This chain connects TRBV15 to TRBJ1-1; tentative D call: TRBD1 (5 bases). This clonotype was sampled from a woman younger than 45 with acute COVID-19. Sequencing input: PBMCs or T cells enriched from blood (not recorded which). CDR3 sequence (DNA): TGTGCCACCAGCAGACTACAGGTCTCTGAAGCTTTCTTT. Residues: CATSRLQVSEAFF.